A single sample is the source of the 17 T cell receptor beta chains below, sequenced in a study of OX40 agonist ivuxolimab in advanced cancers. Library construction relied on the immunoSEQ multiplex PCR assay. In its TCRdb copy, this immuneACCESS table keeps in-frame sequences only and misses some clones. Where compared with another copy, unresolved V genes explain less than half of these, and the others have no known cause. The sample includes 9,500 to 13,000 clones, with about nine tenths observed a single time. The biggest ten clones account for around 13% of the sample. Sample: CD4+ or CD8+ T cells sorted from blood, taken in a trial of the OX40 agonist ivuxolimab. These receptors originate from an adult with an advanced solid tumor such as melanoma, head and neck, liver or kidney cancer.

In its sample, this clone was seen once. The chain has TRBV2 and TRBJ2-1; D may be TRBD2 (5 bases). V was clipped by 6 bases and J by 3 bases, with 15 bases between them. CDR1 SNHLY and CDR2 FYNNEI come from the germline V gene. The CDR3 length is 15 residues. CDR3: CASSELLDFYNEQFF. CDR3 coding DNA: TGTGCCAGCAGCGAACTCTTGGACTTCTACAATGAGCAGTTCTTC.

This clone was found a few times. The chain uses TRBV2 and TRBJ2-2; TRBD2 agrees at 11 bases. There are 17 residues in the CDR3. Germline CDR1 SNHLY, CDR2 FYNNEI. V lost 2 bases to trimming and J lost 2 bases; unmatched junction nucleotides: 4. In nucleotides, the CDR3 is TGTGCCAGCAGTGAACTAACTAGCGGGAGAAACACCGGGGAGCTGTTTTTT. Amino acid sequence: CASSELTSGRNTGELFF.

This chain joins TRBV2 and TRBJ1-1; the match to TRBD1 covers 7 bases. CDR1 is SNHLY and CDR2 is FYNNEI in the germline V gene. The CDR3 consists of 14 residues. V shed 5 bases, J shed 5 bases, and the junction held 8 bases outside the gene matches. The CDR3 is CASSLTGPKTEAFF. CDR3 coding DNA: TGTGCCAGCAGTTTGACAGGGCCGAAGACTGAAGCTTTCTTT.

CDR3 nucleotides: TGTGCCAGCAGTTTATCGGTCAGCTATGGCTACACCTTC. Protein: CASSLSVSYGYTF. V and J are TRBV27 and TRBJ1-2, with D unresolved. The CDR3 is 13 residues long. The germline CDR1 and CDR2 sequences are MNHEY and SMNVEV (reference sequence). V shed 0 bases and J shed 4 bases, with 6 bases lying between them.

The chain recombines TRBV2 with TRBJ2-7, with 7 bases identical to TRBD2. The CDR3 sequence is 16 residues long. Trimming cost V 7 bases and J 4 bases; bases outside gene matches: 16. The germline CDR1 and CDR2 sequences are SNHLY and FYNNEI. DNA of the CDR3: TGTGCCAGCATGGAGGATGGAGCGGGGCAGTTTTACGAGCAGTACTTC. Translating it yields CASMEDGAGQFYEQYF.

This clone occurred once. The chain links TRBV7-6 to TRBJ2-7, with a weak D call TRBD2 (7 bases). Trimming took 5 bases from V and 2 from J, leaving 10 bases between them. CDR3 length: 13 amino acids. The germline gives CDR1 SGHVS, CDR2 FNYEAQ. CDR3 sequence (DNA): TGTGCCAGCAGCACAGGGAGGGCCTACGAGCAGTACTTC. Encoded protein: CASSTGRAYEQYF.

The chain couples TRBV21-1 to TRBJ1-3; the D call in the table, TRBD1, was not verified against the DNA. TRBV21-1 is a pseudogene. The CDR3 has 15 amino acids. The CDR3 is CATTLPFSLGNTIYF. In nucleotides, the CDR3 is TGTGCCACCACCCTCCCGTTCAGTCTTGGAAACACCATATATTTT.

Points on this clone: The sample holds other DNA sequences that translate to the same CDR3. The chain combines TRBV9 with TRBJ2-2; D may be TRBD1 (5 bases). V was clipped by 2 bases and J by 6 bases, with 8 bases between them. In germline, CDR1 is SGDLS, CDR2 YYNGEE. The CDR3 loop spans 13 amino acids. The CDR3 region is CASSVRGAGELFF. CDR3 coding DNA: TGTGCCAGCAGCGTTAGGGGTGCCGGGGAGCTGTTTTTT.

The chain couples TRBV5-1 to TRBJ1-1; 7 bases are a match to TRBD1. The J segment lost 4 bases and the V segment lost 3 bases, leaving 0 bases of the junction unmatched. The CDR3 loop spans 12 amino acids. Germline loops: CDR1 SGHRS, CDR2 YFSETQ. The CDR3 is CASSWTGTEAFF. CDR3 DNA sequence: TGCGCCAGCAGCTGGACAGGCACTGAAGCTTTCTTT.

The chain has TRBV9 and TRBJ2-1; tentatively, D is TRBD1 (7 bases). There are 14 residues in the CDR3. V was shortened by 7 bases and J by 6 bases, with 17 bases between the two germline ends. Germline CDR1 is SGDLS and CDR2 is YYNGEE. The CDR3 nucleotides are TGTGCCAGCGCTGGAGGGGGCGCCTTCAATGAGCAGTTCTTC. This gives the protein CASAGGGAFNEQFF.

The chain carries TRBV27 and TRBJ2-7, with 8 bases identical to TRBD1. CDR1 is MNHEY and CDR2 is SMNVEV in the germline V gene (reference sequence). This CDR3 region has 15 residues. V was clipped by 4 bases and J by 2 bases; unmatched bases: 7. The CDR3 here is CASSWGRTGTYEQYF. As DNA, the CDR3 is TGTGCCAGCAGTTGGGGCCGGACAGGGACCTACGAGCAGTACTTC.

This rearrangement joins TRBV7-6 to TRBJ1-1; possibly TRBD1 for D (6 bases). This CDR3 spans 15 amino acids. CDR1 and CDR2 (germline): SGHVS, FNYEAQ. Trimming shortened V by 6 bases and J by 4 bases, and 18 bases separated the two germline ends. The CDR3: CASSDVRGGGTEAFF. The CDR3 coding sequence is TGTGCCAGCAGTGACGTCCGGGGAGGGGGCACTGAAGCTTTCTTT. Full variable domain (rest looked up from reference TRBV7-6 and TRBJ1-1): GAGVSQSPRYKVTKRGQDVALRCDPISGHVSLYWYRQALGQGPEFLTYFNYEAQQDKSGLPNDRFSAERPEGSISTLTIQRTEQRDSAMYRCASSDVRGGGTEAFFGQGTRLTVV.

This clone was seen only once. The chain uses TRBV6-5 and TRBJ1-4, with D possibly being TRBD1 (6 bases). V lost 5 bases to trimming and J lost 4 bases, with 11 bases between them. Germline values: CDR1 MNHEY, CDR2 SVGAGI. The CDR3 is made up of 14 amino acids. DNA of the CDR3: TGTGCCAGCAGTCAACAGGGAGGTAATGAAAAACTGTTTTTT. Translation: CASSQQGGNEKLFF.

V gene TRBV19 combines with J gene TRBJ1-2; TRBD1 matches 9 bases. Germline CDR1 is LNHDA and CDR2 is SQIVND (reference sequence). J was trimmed by 7 bases and V by 4 bases; bases with no gene match: 10. The CDR3 loop spans 15 amino acids. CDR3 amino acids: CASSTPGTGNSGYTF. DNA of the CDR3: TGTGCCAGTAGTACTCCCGGGACAGGGAATAGTGGCTACACCTTC.

The V gene is TRBV27, the J gene TRBJ2-6; D remains unclear. V was trimmed by 3 bases and J by 0 bases, leaving 0 bases between them. The germline gives CDR1 MNHEY, CDR2 SMNVEV (reference sequence). The CDR3 has 13 residues. The CDR3 reads CASSFSGANVLTF. The CDR3 DNA reads as TGTGCCAGCAGTTTCTCTGGGGCCAACGTCCTGACTTTC.

The rearrangement links TRBV9 to TRBJ2-5; perhaps D is TRBD1 or TRBD2 (5 bases each). CDR3 length: 12 amino acids. V lost 7 bases, J lost 5 bases, and 12 bases lay in between. CDR1 and CDR2 (germline): SGDLS, YYNGEE. The CDR3 region is CASEGSGETQYF. In DNA form, the CDR3 reads TGTGCCAGCGAGGGGTCAGGGGAGACCCAGTACTTC. The full variable domain, with the rest looked up from reference TRBV9 and TRBJ2-5, is DSGVTQTPKHLITATGQRVTLRCSPRSGDLSVYWYQQSLDQGLQFLIQYYNGEERAKGNILERFSAQQFPDLHSELNLSSLELGDSALYFCASEGSGETQYFGPGTRLLVL.

This clone was seen only a few times. The chain links TRBV7-9 to TRBJ2-7, with 9 bases aligning to TRBD1. The germline V gene encodes CDR1 SEHNR and CDR2 FQNEAQ (reference sequence). The CDR3 runs 14 residues. After removal of 2 bases from V and 5 bases from J, the junction contained 4 bases not matched to a gene. The CDR3 DNA reads TGTGCCAGCAGCTTACGGGACAGGGTGGACGAGCAGTACTTC. Protein product: CASSLRDRVDEQYF. Looking up the rest from reference TRBV7-9 and TRBJ2-7 gives the full variable domain: DTGVSQNPRHKITKRGQNVTFRCDPISEHNRLYWYRQTLGQGPEFLTYFQNEAQLEKSRLLSDRFSAERPKGSFSTLEIQRTEQGDSAMYLCASSLRDRVDEQYFGPGTRLTVT.